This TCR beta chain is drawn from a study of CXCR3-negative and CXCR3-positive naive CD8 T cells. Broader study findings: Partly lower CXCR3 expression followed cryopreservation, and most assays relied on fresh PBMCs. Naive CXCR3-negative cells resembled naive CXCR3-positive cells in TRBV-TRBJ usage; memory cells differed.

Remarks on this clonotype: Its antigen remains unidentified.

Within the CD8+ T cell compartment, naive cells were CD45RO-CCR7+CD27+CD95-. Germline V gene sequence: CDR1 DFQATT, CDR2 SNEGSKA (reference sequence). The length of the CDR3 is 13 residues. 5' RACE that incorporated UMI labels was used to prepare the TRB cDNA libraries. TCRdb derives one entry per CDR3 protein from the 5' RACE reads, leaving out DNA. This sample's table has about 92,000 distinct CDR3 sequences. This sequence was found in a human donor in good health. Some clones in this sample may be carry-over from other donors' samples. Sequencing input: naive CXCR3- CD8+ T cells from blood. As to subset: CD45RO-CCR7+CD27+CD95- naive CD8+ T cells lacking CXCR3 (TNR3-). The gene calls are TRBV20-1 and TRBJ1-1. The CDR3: CSARGGLSTEAFF.